This TCR beta chain was sequenced for a study of cytomegalovirus exposure and HLA in healthy donors. V lost 0 bases and J lost 4, with 6 bases in between. Germline CDR1 is MGHRA and CDR2 is YSYEKL. This CDR3 contains 13 residues. Healthy bone marrow donors supplied every sample. 13 Jbeta primers and 60 Vbeta primers were used for the PCR. Method: immunoSEQ multiplex PCR; TCRdb's copy keeps in-frame clones and lacks some. The data contain approximately 120,000 clones, 60% to 85% of them singletons. Sample: PBMCs. The chain has TRBV4-1 and TRBJ1-2; no clear D. The receptor was isolated from a middle-aged woman in good health and CMV-seropositive. In nucleotides, the CDR3 is TGCGCCAGCAGCCAAGATGGAGTCTATGGCTACACCTTC. This gives the protein CASSQDGVYGYTF.